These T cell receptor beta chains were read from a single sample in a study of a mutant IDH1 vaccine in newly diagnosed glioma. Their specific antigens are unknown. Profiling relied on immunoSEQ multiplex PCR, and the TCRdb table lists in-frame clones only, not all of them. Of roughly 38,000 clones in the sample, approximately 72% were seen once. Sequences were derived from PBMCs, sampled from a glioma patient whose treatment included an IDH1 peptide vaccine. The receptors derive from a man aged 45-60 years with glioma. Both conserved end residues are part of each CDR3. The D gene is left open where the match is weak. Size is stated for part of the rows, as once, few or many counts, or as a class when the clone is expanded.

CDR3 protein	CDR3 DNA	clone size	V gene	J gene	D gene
CASSDNRQTYEQYF	TGTGCCAGTAGTGATAACCGGCAAACCTACGAGCAGTACTTC	once	TRBV19	TRBJ2-7	NA
CASSKEGGLLFDEQYF	TGTGCCAGCAGCAAGGAGGGGGGGCTATTATTCGACGAGCAGTACTTC	NA	TRBV27	TRBJ2-7	NA
CAWQKHRDLNTEAFF	TGTGCCTGGCAGAAACACCGGGATTTGAACACTGAAGCTTTCTTT	NA	TRBV30	TRBJ1-1	NA
CASSPGTRDNSPLHF	TGCGCCAGCAGCCCGGGGACACGAGATAATTCACCCCTCCACTTT	few	TRBV5-1	TRBJ1-6	NA
CASSTQGLNTEAFF	TGTGCCAGTAGTACGCAGGGTTTGAACACTGAAGCTTTCTTT	NA	TRBV19	TRBJ1-1	NA
CASQPRGMTDTQYF	TGTGCCAGCCAACCACGGGGTATGACAGATACGCAGTATTTT	once	TRBV5-4	TRBJ2-3	NA
CASSSLREVTEAFF	TGTGCCAGCAGCTCACTCAGGGAGGTCACTGAAGCTTTCTTT	NA	TRBV5-6	TRBJ1-1	NA
CAISTDYSNQPQHF	TGTGCCATCAGTACAGATTATAGCAATCAGCCCCAGCATTTT	NA	TRBV9	TRBJ1-5	NA
CASSFRDGYTF	TGTGCCAGCAGCTTTAGGGATGGCTACACCTTC	few	TRBV11-2	TRBJ1-2	NA
CASSLGSIGPGF	TGTGCCAGCAGCTTAGGTAGCATCGGACCGGGGTTC	NA	TRBV7-2	TRBJ2-7	NA
CASIWGGGNEKLFF	TGTGCCAGCATCTGGGGAGGGGGTAATGAAAAACTGTTTTTT	NA	TRBV2	TRBJ1-4	NA
CASERGEGQETQYF	TGTGCCAGCGAGCGGGGGGAGGGTCAAGAGACCCAGTACTTC	few	TRBV11-1	TRBJ2-5	TRBD2
CASSLQVSRFQETQYF	TGTGCCAGCAGCTTACAGGTCTCCCGATTCCAAGAGACCCAGTACTTC	NA	TRBV7-2	TRBJ2-5	NA
CASSLTIQETQYF	TGTGCCAGCAGCTTAACGATACAAGAGACCCAGTACTTC	NA	TRBV7-3	TRBJ2-5	NA
CASSGLAGGTDTQYF	TGTGCCAGCAGCGGACTAGCGGGGGGCACAGATACGCAGTATTTT	NA	TRBV6-1	TRBJ2-3	TRBD2
CASSPIWDQSYEQYF	TGTGCCAGCAGTCCTATATGGGACCAGTCATACGAGCAGTACTTC	NA	TRBV6-5	TRBJ2-7	NA
CASSMLGAGEQFF	TGTGCCAGTAGTATGTTGGGGGCAGGGGAGCAGTTCTTC	medium-sized	TRBV19	TRBJ2-1	NA
CASSPSEFHEQYF	TGTGCCAGCTCGCCTAGCGAATTCCACGAGCAGTACTTC	NA	TRBV18	TRBJ2-7	NA
CASSLAGQFYNEQFF	TGTGCCAGCAGCTTAGCAGGCCAGTTCTACAATGAGCAGTTCTTC	NA	TRBV7-2	TRBJ2-1	NA
CASRNRDLPYGYTF	TGTGCCAGTAGAAACAGGGACCTACCCTATGGCTACACCTTC	NA	TRBV19	TRBJ1-2	NA
CASSSSVSNSPLHF	TGTGCCAGCAGCTCAAGTGTTAGTAATTCACCCCTCCACTTT	NA	TRBV7-8	TRBJ1-6	NA
CASSGGWGSEQFF	TGTGCCAGCAGTGGTGGGTGGGGTAGTGAGCAGTTCTTC	once	TRBV6-4	TRBJ2-1	NA
CASSLQAGVGNTEAFF	TGTGCCAGCAGCTTACAGGCAGGAGTGGGGAACACTGAAGCTTTCTTT	NA	TRBV7-2	TRBJ1-1	NA